The TCR beta chain described here comes from a study of identical twins (dated by TCRdb to the mid-2010s). Looking at the study overall: The study deep-sequenced TCR alpha and beta repertoires from monozygotic twins, unrelated adults of various ages and cord blood to test whether fetal clonotypes persist. To rule out contamination, the twin experiments were replicated at different times with different library preparation protocols. Overall study results and their limits: Because the same donors could not be followed over many years, the conclusions depended on cross-sectional statistical analysis. Out-of-frame TCR alpha sharing in monozygotic twins was systematically underestimated by recombination models, whereas sharing between unrelated individuals was in agreement with the recombination models. Compared with coincidental sharing between unrelated individuals, an excess of low generation-probability sequences was observed among out-of-frame TCR alpha sequences shared between twins. Excess twin sharing in beta out-of-frame sequences was weaker because fewer shared sequences lowered the signal-to-noise ratio. Abundant cord blood beta clonotypes carried fewer insertions; young adult naive repertoires showed a weaker similar trend, while memory repertoires showed none. Zero-insertion analyses could be partly confounded by invariant T cells such as MAIT and iNKT, though diverse VJ usage argued against such confounding for most clonotypes.

The CDR3 runs 17 amino acids, cysteine and phenylalanine included. The kept DNA is CDR3 alone, 51 bases in frame from the first base. CDR1 and CDR2 are read off the germline V gene as MNHNS and SASEGT. V has 5 bases trimmed and J has 7 bases trimmed; junction bases matching no gene number 17. Every donor was a healthy Caucasian. Three pairs of female monozygotic twins, all aged 18 to 29 years, were included in the twin cohort. Peripheral blood mononuclear cells were used as the source from which RNA for TCR libraries was isolated. Worth noting for this clonotype: Its antigen is not yet known. Per-base quality was not reported, and no clone a single base away is much larger than it.

The method was 5' RACE. Data came from an Illumina HiSeq 2000. Template switching introduced a universal primer binding site; the final cDNA contained a unique molecular identifier, enabling accurate counting of TCR cDNA molecules. Specific primers in the conserved constant-segment region were used to synthesize first-strand cDNA for the TCR alpha and beta chains. Each cDNA library was double barcoded, with a SMART-Mk sample barcode plus Illumina barcodes, to control for contamination. TruSeq adapter sequences, together with Illumina sample barcodes, were added in two successive PCR steps. The Illumina HiSeq platform was used with custom primers to sequence TCR alpha and beta cDNA libraries. The paper's data handling went like this. MiGEC processed the raw reads to extract unique molecular identifiers, while MiXCR was used to determine the CDR3 positions. Recombination models were inferred per individual with the repgenHMM and IGoR tools using an EM algorithm. The tcR package in R was used for shared clonotype analysis, with sharing normalized by the product of cloneset sizes. To study raw recombination without the effects of thymic and clonal selection, out-of-frame nonproductive sequences were analyzed. The public reads were reanalyzed by TCRdb: fastp trimming at Q25, MiXCR alignment, in-frame beta chains only. Each CDR3 protein appears once, grouped with its most common genes and DNA. TCRdb's processing, not the authors' own work, is the source of the V and J calls. The sample includes hundreds of thousands of distinct CDR3 sequences, with 21% observed a single time. 4% to 5.5% of the sample is taken by the ten largest.

This same sample was also part of a study on T cells expressing NK-cell markers. The second study, in turn, reports: TCR beta-chain repertoires were profiled in sorted CD3+CD56+NKG2C+, CD3+CD56+NKG2C- and CD3+CD56-NKG2C+ T-cell subsets from about 8 donors. Among the eight sequenced donors, seven were HCMV-seropositive and one was HCMV-seronegative. To restrict sorting to alphabetaTCR-expressing T cells, an anti-gammadeltaTCR antibody was added in several experiments. For six donors, the dominant CD3+CD56+NKG2C+ clonotypes were among the top 10 CD8+ clonotypes and accounted for about 1.0-7.5% of CD8+ T cells. Those dominant clonotypes were again the most abundant among CD3+CD56-NKG2C+ cells in a few donors, at roughly 25-65%. It remained unclear whether the expanded NKG2C-expressing T cell clones were specific for HCMV antigens. The study sequenced eight donors, all healthy volunteers chosen at random: three men and five women. A commercial ELISA kit detecting HCMV-specific IgG in serum was used to determine HCMV serostatus. For six donors, bulk peripheral blood T-cell repertoires were also sequenced from unsorted PBMC. MIGEC was used to demultiplex reads and group reads by UMI, and MiTCR was used to assemble and quantify clonotypes. To remove erroneous sequences, TCR cDNA sequences were retained only when supported by two or more reads. The tcR package was used for downstream repertoire analysis, and clonotypes were matched between fractions using CDR3 nucleotide sequence together with V segment. VDJmatch was used to annotate antigen specificity against VDJdb, with one amino acid substitution allowed in CDR3.

Recombination connected TRBV6-1 to TRBJ2-1; TRBD1 fits 7 bases in the junction. The sequenced sample consisted of PBMCs. The source of this sequence is a woman younger than 35 in good health. The CDR3 in this case is CASSRSSRDREGNEQFF. The nucleotide sequence reads as follows: TGTGCCAGCAGTCGATCCTCCCGGGACAGAGAAGGTAATGAGCAGTTCTTC.